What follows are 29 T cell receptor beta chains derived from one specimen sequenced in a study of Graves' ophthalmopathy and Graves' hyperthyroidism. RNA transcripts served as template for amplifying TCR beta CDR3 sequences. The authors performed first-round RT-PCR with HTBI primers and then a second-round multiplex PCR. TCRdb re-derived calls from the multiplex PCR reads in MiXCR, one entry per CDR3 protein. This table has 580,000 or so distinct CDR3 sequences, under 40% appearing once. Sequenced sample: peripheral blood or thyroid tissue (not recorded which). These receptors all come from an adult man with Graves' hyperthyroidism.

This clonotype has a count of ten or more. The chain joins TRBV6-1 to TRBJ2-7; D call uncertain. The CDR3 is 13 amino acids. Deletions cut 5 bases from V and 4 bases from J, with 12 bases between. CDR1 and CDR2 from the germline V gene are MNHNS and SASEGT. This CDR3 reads CASSTLWIYEQYF. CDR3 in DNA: TGTGCCAGCAGTACGTTATGGATATACGAGCAGTACTTC.

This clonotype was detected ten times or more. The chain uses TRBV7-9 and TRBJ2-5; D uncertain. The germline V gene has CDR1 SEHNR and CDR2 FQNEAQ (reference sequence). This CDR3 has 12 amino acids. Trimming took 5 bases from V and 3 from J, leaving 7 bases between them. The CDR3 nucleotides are TGTGCCAGCAGCCAGACGGAAGAGACCCAGTACTTC. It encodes CASSQTEETQYF.

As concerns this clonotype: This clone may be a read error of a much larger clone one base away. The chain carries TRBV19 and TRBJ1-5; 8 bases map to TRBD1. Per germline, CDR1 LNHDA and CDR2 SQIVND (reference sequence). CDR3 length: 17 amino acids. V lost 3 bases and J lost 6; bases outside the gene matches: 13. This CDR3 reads CASSISRAQGGSQPQHF. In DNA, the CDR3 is TGTGCCAGTAGTATCAGTAGAGCACAGGGGGGAAGTCAGCCCCAGCATTTT. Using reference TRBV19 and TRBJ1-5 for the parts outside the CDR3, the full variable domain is DGGITQSPKYLFRKEGQNVTLSCEQNLNHDAMYWYRQDPGQGLRLIYYSQIVNDFQKGDIAEGYSVSREKKESFPLTVTSAQKNPTAFYLCASSISRAQGGSQPQHFGDGTRLSIL.

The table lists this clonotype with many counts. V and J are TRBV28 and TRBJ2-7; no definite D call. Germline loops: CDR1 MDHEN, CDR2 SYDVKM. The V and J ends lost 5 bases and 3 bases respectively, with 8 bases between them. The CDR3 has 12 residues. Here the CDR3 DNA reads TGTGCCAGCAGTCGGACCTACTACGAGCAGTACTTC. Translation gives CASSRTYYEQYF.

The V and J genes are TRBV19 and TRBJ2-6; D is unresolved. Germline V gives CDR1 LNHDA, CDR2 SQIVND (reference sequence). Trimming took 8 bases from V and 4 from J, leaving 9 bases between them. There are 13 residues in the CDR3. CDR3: CASLPWGANVLTF. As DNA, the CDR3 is TGTGCCAGTCTCCCATGGGGGGCCAACGTCCTGACTTTC. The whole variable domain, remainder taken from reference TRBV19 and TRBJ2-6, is DGGITQSPKYLFRKEGQNVTLSCEQNLNHDAMYWYRQDPGQGLRLIYYSQIVNDFQKGDIAEGYSVSREKKESFPLTVTSAQKNPTAFYLCASLPWGANVLTFGAGSRLTVL.

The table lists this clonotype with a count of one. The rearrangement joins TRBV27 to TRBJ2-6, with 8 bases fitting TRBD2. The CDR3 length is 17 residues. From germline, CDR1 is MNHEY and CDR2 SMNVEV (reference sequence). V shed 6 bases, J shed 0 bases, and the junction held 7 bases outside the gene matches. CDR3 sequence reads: CASSPGGGSSGANVLTF. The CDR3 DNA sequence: TGTGCCAGCAGCCCCGGGGGGGGCAGCTCTGGGGCCAACGTCCTGACTTTC.

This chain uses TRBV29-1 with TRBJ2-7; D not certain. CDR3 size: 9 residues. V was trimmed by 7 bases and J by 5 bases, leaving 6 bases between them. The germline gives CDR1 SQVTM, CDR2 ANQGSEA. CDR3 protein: CSGRHEQYF. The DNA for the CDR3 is TGCAGCGGTAGGCACGAGCAGTACTTC.

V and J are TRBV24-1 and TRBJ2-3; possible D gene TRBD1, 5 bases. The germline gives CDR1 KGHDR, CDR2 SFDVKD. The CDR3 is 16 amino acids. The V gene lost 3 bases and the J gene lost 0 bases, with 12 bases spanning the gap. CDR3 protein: CATSDVGRSSTDTQYF. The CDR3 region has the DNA TGTGCCACCAGTGATGTGGGGCGATCTAGCACAGATACGCAGTATTTT.

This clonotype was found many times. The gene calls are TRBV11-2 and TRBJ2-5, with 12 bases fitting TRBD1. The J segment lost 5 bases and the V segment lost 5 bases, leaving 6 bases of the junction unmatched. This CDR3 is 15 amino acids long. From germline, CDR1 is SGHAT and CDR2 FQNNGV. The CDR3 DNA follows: TGTGCCAGCAGCCCGGGACAGGGGGCGTCGGAGACCCAGTACTTC. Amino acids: CASSPGQGASETQYF. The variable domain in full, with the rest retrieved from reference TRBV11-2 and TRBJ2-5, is EAGVAQSPRYKIIEKRQSVAFWCNPISGHATLYWYQQILGQGPKLLIQFQNNGVVDDSQLPKDRFSAERLKGVDSTLKIQPAKLEDSAVYLCASSPGQGASETQYFGPGTRLLVL.

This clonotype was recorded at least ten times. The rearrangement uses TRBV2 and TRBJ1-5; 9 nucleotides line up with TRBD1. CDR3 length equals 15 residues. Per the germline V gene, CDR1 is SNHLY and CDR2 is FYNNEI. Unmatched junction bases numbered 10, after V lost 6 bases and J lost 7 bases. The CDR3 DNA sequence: TGTGCCAGCAGCGGGATGACAGGGGGTAAACAGCCCCAGCATTTT. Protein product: CASSGMTGGKQPQHF.

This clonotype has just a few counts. CDR3 amino acids: CASLQHGGMLKTGELFF. CDR3 bases: TGTGCCAGCCTACAACACGGGGGGATGTTAAAGACCGGGGAGCTGTTTTTT. The V call is TRBV5-6, the J call TRBJ2-2, with TRBD2 matching 7 bases. The CDR3 length is 17 residues. Germline CDR1 reads SGHDT; CDR2 reads YYEEEE. J lost 5 bases, V lost 7 bases, and 17 bases had no gene match.

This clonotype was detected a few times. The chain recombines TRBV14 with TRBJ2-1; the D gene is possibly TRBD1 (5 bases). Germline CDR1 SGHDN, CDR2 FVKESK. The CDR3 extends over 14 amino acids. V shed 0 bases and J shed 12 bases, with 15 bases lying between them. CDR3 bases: TGTGCCAGCAGCCAAGATCAAGGGGCATTGCGGCAGTTCTTC. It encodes CASSQDQGALRQFF. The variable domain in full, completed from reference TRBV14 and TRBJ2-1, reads EAGVTQFPSHSVIEKGQTVTLRCDPISGHDNLYWYRRVMGKEIKFLLHFVKESKQDESGMPNNRFLAERTGGTYSTLKVQPAELEDSGVYFCASSQDQGALRQFFGPGTRLTVL.

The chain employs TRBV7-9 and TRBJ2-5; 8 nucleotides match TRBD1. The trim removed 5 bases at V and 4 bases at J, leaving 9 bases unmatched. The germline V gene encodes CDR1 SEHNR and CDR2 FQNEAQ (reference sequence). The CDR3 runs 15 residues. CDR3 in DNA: TGTGCCAGCAGCGCTGACAGGGGCCGAGGAGAGACCCAGTACTTC. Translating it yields CASSADRGRGETQYF. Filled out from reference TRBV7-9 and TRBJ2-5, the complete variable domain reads DTGVSQNPRHKITKRGQNVTFRCDPISEHNRLYWYRQTLGQGPEFLTYFQNEAQLEKSRLLSDRFSAERPKGSFSTLEIQRTEQGDSAMYLCASSADRGRGETQYFGPGTRLLVL.

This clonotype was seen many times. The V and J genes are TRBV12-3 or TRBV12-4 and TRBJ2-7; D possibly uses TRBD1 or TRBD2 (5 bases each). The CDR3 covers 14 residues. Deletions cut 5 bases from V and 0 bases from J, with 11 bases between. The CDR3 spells CASSRDRYSYEQYF. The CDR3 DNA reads TGTGCCAGCAGTCGGGACCGATACTCCTACGAGCAGTACTTC.

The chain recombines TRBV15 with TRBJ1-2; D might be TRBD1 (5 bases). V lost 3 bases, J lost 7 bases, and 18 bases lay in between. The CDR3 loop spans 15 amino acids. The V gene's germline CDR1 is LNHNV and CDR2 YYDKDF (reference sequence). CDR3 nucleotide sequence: TGTGCCACCAGCAGCCCCGGCGGCAGGGCGATTGGCTACACCTTC. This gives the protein CATSSPGGRAIGYTF.

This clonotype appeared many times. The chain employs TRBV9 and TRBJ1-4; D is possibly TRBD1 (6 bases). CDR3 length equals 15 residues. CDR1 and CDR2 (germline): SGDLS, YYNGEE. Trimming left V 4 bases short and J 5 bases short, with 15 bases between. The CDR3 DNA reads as TGTGCCAGCAGCCAAGAAGGGGGGGCAAATGAAAAACTGTTTTTT. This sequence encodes CASSQEGGANEKLFF.

The CDR3 reads CATSSSPGLGYTEAFF. CDR3 in DNA: TGTGCCACCAGCAGTTCGCCGGGACTGGGGTACACTGAAGCTTTCTTT. The chain uses TRBV15 and TRBJ1-1; D is possibly TRBD1 (5 bases). V lost 3 bases, J lost 3 bases, and 17 bases lay in between. CDR1 is LNHNV, CDR2 YYDKDF, per germline (reference sequence). This CDR3 is built from 16 residues.

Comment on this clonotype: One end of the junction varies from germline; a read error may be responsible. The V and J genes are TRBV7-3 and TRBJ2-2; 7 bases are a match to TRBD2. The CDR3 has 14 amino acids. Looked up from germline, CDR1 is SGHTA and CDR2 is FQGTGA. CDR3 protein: CASSSGLVPGELVF. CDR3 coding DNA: TGTGCCAGCAGCTCAGGACTAGTTCCCGGGGAGCTGGTTTTT.

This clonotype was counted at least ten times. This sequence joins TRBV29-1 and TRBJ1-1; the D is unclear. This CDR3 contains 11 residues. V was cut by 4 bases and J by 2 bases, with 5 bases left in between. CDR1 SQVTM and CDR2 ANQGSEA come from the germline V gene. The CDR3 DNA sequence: TGCAGCGTTGGGAGTAACACTGAAGCTTTCTTT. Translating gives CSVGSNTEAFF.

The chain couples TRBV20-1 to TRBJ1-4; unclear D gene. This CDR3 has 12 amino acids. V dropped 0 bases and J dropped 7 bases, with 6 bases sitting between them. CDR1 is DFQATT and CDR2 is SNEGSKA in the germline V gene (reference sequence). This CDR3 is CSAREGFEKLFF. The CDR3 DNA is TGCAGTGCTAGAGAGGGTTTTGAAAAACTGTTTTTT.

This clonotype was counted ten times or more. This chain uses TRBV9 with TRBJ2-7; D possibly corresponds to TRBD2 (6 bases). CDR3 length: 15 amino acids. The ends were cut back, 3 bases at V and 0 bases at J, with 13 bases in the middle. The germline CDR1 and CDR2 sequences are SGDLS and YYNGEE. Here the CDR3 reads CASSGSGPSSYEQYF. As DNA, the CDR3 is TGTGCCAGCAGCGGTAGCGGTCCGAGCTCCTACGAGCAGTACTTC.

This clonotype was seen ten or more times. The CDR3 sequence is CSVAEPGPGRIGELFF. The DNA for the CDR3 is TGCAGCGTTGCAGAACCCGGACCAGGCAGAATCGGGGAGCTGTTTTTT. The rearrangement links TRBV29-1 to TRBJ2-2; D is ambiguous. Trimming removed 4 bases from V and 7 bases from J, with 22 bases in between. Germline-derived CDR1 and CDR2 are SQVTM and ANQGSEA. CDR3 length: 16 residues.

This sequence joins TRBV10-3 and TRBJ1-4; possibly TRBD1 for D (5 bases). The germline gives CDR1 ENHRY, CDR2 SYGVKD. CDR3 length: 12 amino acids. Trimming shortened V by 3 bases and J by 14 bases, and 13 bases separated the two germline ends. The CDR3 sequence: CAISDPQGLLFF. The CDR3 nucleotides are TGTGCCATCAGTGACCCCCAGGGACTTCTGTTTTTT.

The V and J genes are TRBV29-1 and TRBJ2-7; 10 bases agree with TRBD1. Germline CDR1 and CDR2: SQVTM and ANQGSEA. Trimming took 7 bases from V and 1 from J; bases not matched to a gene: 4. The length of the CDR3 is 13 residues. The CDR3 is CSARTGGSYEQYF. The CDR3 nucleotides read TGCAGCGCACGGACAGGGGGTTCCTACGAGCAGTACTTC.

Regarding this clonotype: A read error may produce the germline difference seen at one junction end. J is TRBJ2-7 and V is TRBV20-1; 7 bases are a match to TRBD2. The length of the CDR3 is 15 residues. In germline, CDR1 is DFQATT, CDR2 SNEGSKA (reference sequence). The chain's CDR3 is CSARVGAGLRGFEYF. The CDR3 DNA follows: TGCAGTGCCAGAGTCGGAGCGGGGCTCCGGGGGTTCGAATACTTC.

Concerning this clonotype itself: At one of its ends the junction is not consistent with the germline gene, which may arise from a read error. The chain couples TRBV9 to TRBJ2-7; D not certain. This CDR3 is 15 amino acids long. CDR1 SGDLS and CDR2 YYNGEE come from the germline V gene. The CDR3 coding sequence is TGTGCCAGCAGCGTAGGGCCTGCGTCCGTCTACGAGCAGTGCTTC. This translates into CASSVGPASVYEQCF.

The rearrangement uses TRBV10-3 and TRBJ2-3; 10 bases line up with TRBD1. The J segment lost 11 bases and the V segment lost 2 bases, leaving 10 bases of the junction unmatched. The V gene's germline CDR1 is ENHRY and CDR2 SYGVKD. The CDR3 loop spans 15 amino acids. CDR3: CAISEGQGVHNEQYF. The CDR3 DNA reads TGTGCCATCAGTGAGGGACAGGGGGTTCACAATGAGCAGTATTTT.

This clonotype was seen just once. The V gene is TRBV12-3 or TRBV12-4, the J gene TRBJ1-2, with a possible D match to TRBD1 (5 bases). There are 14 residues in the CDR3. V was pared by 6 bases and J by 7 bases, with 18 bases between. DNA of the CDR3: TGTGCCAGCAGCCCCCGCGGGGGTCGGAGTGGCTACACCTTC. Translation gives CASSPRGGRSGYTF.

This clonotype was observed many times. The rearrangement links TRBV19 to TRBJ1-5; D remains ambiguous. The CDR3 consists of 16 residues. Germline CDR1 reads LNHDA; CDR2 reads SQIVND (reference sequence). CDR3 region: CASRGHLESHNQPQHF. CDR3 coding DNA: TGTGCTAGCCGAGGCCACTTAGAAAGCCACAATCAGCCCCAGCATTTT.